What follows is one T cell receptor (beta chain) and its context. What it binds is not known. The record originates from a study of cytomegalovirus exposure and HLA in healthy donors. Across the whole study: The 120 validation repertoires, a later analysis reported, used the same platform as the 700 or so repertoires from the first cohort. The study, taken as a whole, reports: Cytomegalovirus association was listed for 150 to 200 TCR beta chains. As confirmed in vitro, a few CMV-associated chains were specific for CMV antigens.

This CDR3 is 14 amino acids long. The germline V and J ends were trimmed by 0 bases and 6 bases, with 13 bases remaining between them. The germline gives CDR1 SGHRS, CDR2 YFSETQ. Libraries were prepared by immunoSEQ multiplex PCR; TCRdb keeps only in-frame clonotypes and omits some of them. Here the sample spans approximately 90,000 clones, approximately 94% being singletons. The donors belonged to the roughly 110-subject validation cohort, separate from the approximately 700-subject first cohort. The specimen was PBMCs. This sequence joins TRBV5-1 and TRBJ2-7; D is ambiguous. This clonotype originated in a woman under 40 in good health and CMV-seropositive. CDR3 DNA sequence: TGCGCCAGCAGCTTGGATCCAGGTAGTGGCGAGCAGTACTTC. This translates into CASSLDPGSGEQYF.